This T cell receptor (beta chain) was found in a study of T cells in Graves' hyperthyroidism and ophthalmopathy. The TCR beta CDR3 regions underwent amplification using RNA transcripts as the source. The HTBI set primed first-round TCR CDR3 RT-PCR. Via MiXCR, TCRdb re-called the multiplex PCR reads, giving one row per CDR3 protein. Of a few hundred thousand distinct CDR3 sequences listed, 15% are singletons. This clonotype appeared many times. Germline V gene lookup returns CDR1 MDHEN and CDR2 SYDVKM. With 5 bases removed from V and 0 bases from J, the gap between germline ends came to 14 bases. There are 15 residues in the CDR3.

The sample was blood. This TCR was recovered from a woman in her 30s with Graves' hyperthyroidism. This chain links TRBV28 with TRBJ2-7; D possibly matches TRBD1 or TRBD2 (5 bases each). The CDR3 is CASSALRDHSYEQYF. Here the CDR3 DNA reads TGTGCCAGCAGTGCGCTCCGGGACCACTCCTACGAGCAGTACTTC.